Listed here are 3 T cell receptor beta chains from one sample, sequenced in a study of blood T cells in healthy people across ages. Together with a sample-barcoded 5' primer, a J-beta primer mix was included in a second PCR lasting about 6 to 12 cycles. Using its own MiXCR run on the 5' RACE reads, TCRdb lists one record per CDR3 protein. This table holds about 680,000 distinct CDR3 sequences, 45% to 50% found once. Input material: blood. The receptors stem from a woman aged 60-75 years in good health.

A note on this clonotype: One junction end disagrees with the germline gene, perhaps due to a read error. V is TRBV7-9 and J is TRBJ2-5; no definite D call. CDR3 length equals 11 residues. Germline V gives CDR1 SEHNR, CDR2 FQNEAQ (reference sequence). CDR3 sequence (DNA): TGCGCCAGCAGCTTACAAGAGACCCGGTACTTC. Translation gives CASSLQETRYF.

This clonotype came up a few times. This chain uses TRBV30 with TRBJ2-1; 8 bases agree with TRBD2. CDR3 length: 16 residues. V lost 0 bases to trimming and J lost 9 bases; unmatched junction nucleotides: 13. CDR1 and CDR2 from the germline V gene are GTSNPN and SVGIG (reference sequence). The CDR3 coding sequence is TGTGCCTGGAGTGTACCGGGACTAGGTCGTCGGGGTGAGCAGTTCTTC. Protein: CAWSVPGLGRRGEQFF.

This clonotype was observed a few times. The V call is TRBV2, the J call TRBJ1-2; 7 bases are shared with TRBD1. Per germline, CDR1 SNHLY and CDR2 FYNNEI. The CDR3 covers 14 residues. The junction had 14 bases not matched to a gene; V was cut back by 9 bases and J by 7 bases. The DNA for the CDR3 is TGTGCCAGTCAAAGGGGGGGGACAGAGCCTGGCTACACCTTC. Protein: CASQRGGTEPGYTF.